Below are 14 T cell receptor beta chains sequenced from a single sample in a study of shared clonotypes between healthy human individuals. Measured with immunoSEQ multiplex PCR; TCRdb has only the in-frame clones, and not every one. Of 300,000 to 400,000 clones in the sample, about 74% are singletons; the top ten hold 10% to 13%. Sequencing was performed on memory CD4+ T cells sorted from blood. Specified subset: CD45RA-negative fraction. The receptor set was obtained from a man younger than 40 in good health.

This chain uses TRBV29-1 with TRBJ1-4; 7 bases are shared with TRBD1. Germline V gives CDR1 SQVTM, CDR2 ANQGSEA. This CDR3 comprises 12 residues. With 6 bases clipped from V and 6 bases from J, the junction kept 4 bases outside the gene matches. This CDR3 is CSVAGTDEKLFF. As DNA, the CDR3 is TGCAGCGTGGCCGGGACAGATGAAAAACTGTTTTTT.

This clone was observed many times. This chain links TRBV28 with TRBJ2-1; D might be TRBD1 (5 bases). The CDR3 is 16 residues long. The V gene's germline CDR1 is MDHEN and CDR2 SYDVKM. Trimming stripped 5 bases from V and 2 bases from J, with 16 bases between. This CDR3 is CASSPPRYRTYNEQFF. CDR3 in DNA: TGTGCCAGCAGTCCACCCCGGTACAGGACCTACAATGAGCAGTTCTTC.

The CDR3 loop reads CASSQLELGFTDTQYF. CDR3 bases: TGTGCCAGCAGCCAGCTGGAGCTAGGCTTCACAGATACGCAGTATTTT. V and J are TRBV14 and TRBJ2-3; no reliable D call. V dropped 3 bases and J dropped 2 bases, with 15 bases sitting between them. This CDR3 spans 16 amino acids. Germline-derived CDR1 and CDR2 are SGHDN and FVKESK.

This clone turned up a few times. The rearrangement uses TRBV2 and TRBJ2-5, with TRBD2 matching over 16 bases. The CDR3 extends over 15 amino acids. V trimming: 6 bases; J trimming: 6 bases; junction bases outside the gene matches: 4. Germline loops: CDR1 SNHLY, CDR2 FYNNEI. DNA of the CDR3: TGTGCCAGCAGGCCGGGACTAGCGGGAGGGCAGACCCAGTACTTC. Its translation is CASRPGLAGGQTQYF.

The V and J genes are TRBV14 and TRBJ2-1, with 8 bases identical to TRBD2. Germline CDR1 SGHDN, CDR2 FVKESK. The CDR3 has 16 amino acids. J gave up 7 bases and V 0 bases, and 8 bases lay outside the gene matches. CDR3 protein: CASSQEVPGGWNEQFF. The CDR3 DNA sequence: TGTGCCAGCAGCCAAGAAGTTCCGGGAGGGTGGAATGAGCAGTTCTTC. Full variable domain (missing parts from reference TRBV14 and TRBJ2-1): EAGVTQFPSHSVIEKGQTVTLRCDPISGHDNLYWYRRVMGKEIKFLLHFVKESKQDESGMPNNRFLAERTGGTYSTLKVQPAELEDSGVYFCASSQEVPGGWNEQFFGPGTRLTVL.

The CDR3 sequence is CASSLPGDRKQFF. CDR3 coding DNA: TGTGCCAGCAGTTTACCCGGGGACAGGAAGCAGTTCTTC. The chain employs TRBV28 and TRBJ2-1, with 8 bases identical to TRBD1. The germline CDR1 and CDR2 sequences are MDHEN and SYDVKM. V lost 2 bases, J lost 11 bases, and 5 bases stayed unmatched. The CDR3 covers 13 residues.

The V call is TRBV28, the J call TRBJ2-7; possible D gene TRBD2, 6 bases. This CDR3 is built from 15 residues. Germline V gene lookup returns CDR1 MDHEN and CDR2 SYDVKM. V was pared by 5 bases and J by 2 bases, with 16 bases between. The CDR3 here is CASSGRLVQPYEQYF. Here the CDR3 DNA reads TGTGCCAGCAGTGGACGACTAGTCCAACCCTACGAGCAGTACTTC.

The table lists this clone with a count of one. This rearrangement joins TRBV14 to TRBJ2-3; the D gene is possibly TRBD2 (5 bases). Trimming stripped 1 base from V and 0 bases from J, with 11 bases between. Per germline, CDR1 SGHDN and CDR2 FVKESK. The CDR3 consists of 16 residues. The CDR3 sequence: CASSQGLAPSTDTQYF. CDR3 bases: TGTGCCAGCAGCCAAGGCCTAGCCCCTAGCACAGATACGCAGTATTTT.

The chain recombines TRBV6-1 with TRBJ2-2, with TRBD2 identical over 7 bases. Germline V gene data show CDR1 as MNHNS and CDR2 as SASEGT. The CDR3 sequence is 16 residues long. Trimming removed 2 bases from V and 3 bases from J; junction bases left unmatched: 6. The CDR3 spells CASSELGGRDTGELFF. The CDR3 DNA reads TGTGCCAGCAGTGAATTGGGCGGGAGAGACACCGGGGAGCTGTTTTTT.

This chain uses TRBV27 with TRBJ2-2, with D perhaps matching TRBD1 or TRBD2 (7 bases each). The CDR3 covers 17 residues. The V and J ends lost 6 bases and 4 bases respectively, with 21 bases between them. From germline, CDR1 is MNHEY and CDR2 SMNVEV (reference sequence). CDR3 DNA sequence: TGTGCCAGCAGCCAGGGGGTGGGACTATCAGCCACCGGGGAGCTGTTTTTT. This sequence encodes CASSQGVGLSATGELFF.

The chain carries TRBV5-6 and TRBJ2-7; TRBD1 matches 8 bases. The germline V gene has CDR1 SGHDT and CDR2 YYEEEE. V shed 2 bases and J 6 bases; nucleotides not matched to a gene: 4. The CDR3 loop spans 13 amino acids. CDR3 in amino acids: CASSFLQGGEQYF. In nucleotides, the CDR3 is TGTGCCAGCAGCTTTCTACAGGGGGGCGAGCAGTACTTC.

The chain recombines TRBV19 with TRBJ2-2; TRBD2 matches at 12 bases. The junction had 2 bases not matched to a gene; V was cut back by 9 bases and J by 3 bases. This CDR3 is 14 amino acids long. Germline CDR1 is LNHDA and CDR2 is SQIVND (reference sequence). CDR3 nucleotide sequence: TGTGCCAGCAGACTAGCGGGAGACACCGGGGAGCTGTTTTTT. It codes for CASRLAGDTGELFF.

This clone occurred a few times. The chain employs TRBV30 and TRBJ2-6; D is unclear. Germline CDR1 is GTSNPN and CDR2 is SVGIG (reference sequence). The CDR3 is made up of 11 amino acids. This CDR3 is CGSSGANVLTF. CDR3 coding DNA: TGTGGGAGCTCTGGGGCCAACGTCCTGACTTTC.

This clone was counted only a few times. This chain links TRBV27 with TRBJ1-5; possible D gene TRBD1, 5 bases. Germline loops: CDR1 MNHEY, CDR2 SMNVEV (reference sequence). The CDR3 spans 16 residues. Trimming pared 0 bases from V and 9 bases from J, leaving 18 bases between. Written as DNA, the CDR3 is TGTGCCAGCAGTTTATCGCGGGACGGGACGCGAGGGCCCCAGCATTTT. Encoded protein: CASSLSRDGTRGPQHF.